This entry is about one T cell receptor (beta chain). The specificity of this receptor is unknown. The sample holds no much larger clone one base away, and base qualities are not on file. A MiSeq instrument was used for deep resolution sequencing, which targeted depths ranging from 1 in 1 million up to 1 in 200,000 T cells, with coverage averaging 10x for each clonotype. TCR beta libraries were generated with the immunoSEQ hsTCRB Kit. The original pipeline was this. Data were analyzed with ImmunoSEQ Data Assistant and ImmunoSEQ Analyzer, with V, D and J genes assigned per IMGT definitions. Clonality, which ranges from 0 to 1, was calculated by subtracting the normalized Shannon entropy of productive rearrangement frequencies from one. Public clonotype analysis was restricted to overrepresented clonotypes comprising at least 0.05% of each patient's repertoire. Some 13 age-matched healthy donor repertoires from immuneACCESS served as clonality controls. TCRdb took this table from immuneACCESS and kept in-frame rearrangements with V and J called. Such tables lack part of the clones; where checked against another copy, unresolved V genes explain under half of the gap, and the rest is unexplained. That table supplies the V and J calls and clone size; D and trimming were determined from the DNA. Across this sample there are hundreds of thousands of clones, with over 55% seen only once. The top ten clonotypes cover 6% to 6.5% of the sample.

The data stem from a study of cytotoxic CD8 clonotypes in ibrutinib-treated CLL (dated by TCRdb to the early 2020s). Study-wide context: The cohort was composed of 11 relapsed/refractory and fewer than 16 treatment-naive patients; IGHV unmutated status was identified in 17 patients. Partial responses were observed in about 24 patients and complete responses in 2; after a median follow-up of around 68 months, remission was maintained in approximately 14 patients and progression was observed in approximately 12. Samples at response were collected after a median of about 13 months of treatment, with a range of roughly 6 to 36 months. An average of around 250,000 productive templates and about 100,000 productive rearrangements was obtained per sample. Of the roughly 90 people in the trial, approximately 24 had longitudinal samples available. Cryopreserved peripheral blood mononuclear cells were obtained prior to treatment, at the time of response, and at either disease progression or sustained remission. Every remission and progressive disease sample was obtained while ibrutinib was still being received by the patients.

CDR1 and CDR2 were assigned from the germline V gene as SGDLS and YYNGEE. The CDR3 starts with the cysteine, ends with the phenylalanine, and has 16 residues. Just CDR3 DNA is preserved here, 48 bases in frame from base 1. Here V drops 4 bases and J drops 4 bases, and the junction holds 6 bases not matched to any gene. For TCR beta library preparation, approximately 2 micrograms of genomic DNA was extracted from cryopreserved PBMCs. High-throughput TCR beta sequencing was performed on longitudinal blood samples from CLL patients receiving ibrutinib monotherapy. The patients were enrolled in a single-center, open-label phase 2 trial of ibrutinib monotherapy. What the study reported, not specific to this receptor: Sampling times were not matched between sustained-remission and progressing patients, and lymph node repertoires were not studied. Baseline clonality exceeded that of age-matched healthy donors and correlated strongly with circulating CD8+ T-cell counts. Clonality increased at ibrutinib response, stayed stable in sustained remission, and fell back toward baseline at progression. Public clonotypes were found to be uncommon and were observed to contract or remain stable during treatment; the increase in clonality was shown to reflect expansion of private clonotypes at ibrutinib response.

This receptor was identified in a human donor with chronic lymphocytic leukemia. Sequences were derived from PBMCs, sampled after 36 months of ibrutinib treatment. This chain is built from TRBV9 and TRBJ2-3; TRBD2 lines up with 13 middle nucleotides. CDR3 loop: CASSPRTSGGSDTQYF. The nucleotide sequence is given as TGTGCCAGCAGCCCGCGGACTAGCGGGGGTTCAGATACGCAGTATTTT.